The 28 T cell receptor beta chains below were found in one sample sequenced in a study of cytomegalovirus exposure and HLA in healthy donors. With 60 Vbeta and 13 Jbeta primers, the PCR was carried out. Measured with immunoSEQ multiplex PCR; TCRdb has only the in-frame clones, and not every one. The sample comprises some 200,000 clones, about 80% of which are singletons, and approximately 2.4% rests with the top ten. The sequenced sample was PBMCs. The receptor source for this set is a woman aged 45-65 years in good health and CMV-seropositive.

This clone has only one observation. This chain joins TRBV4-1 and TRBJ1-6; 8 nucleotides align to TRBD1. CDR3 length: 15 residues. The germline V gene encodes CDR1 MGHRA and CDR2 YSYEKL. Trimming removed 5 bases from V and 4 bases from J; junction bases left unmatched: 4. DNA of the CDR3: TGCGCCAGCAGCTCCCGACAGGGGTATAATTCACCCCTCCACTTT. It encodes CASSSRQGYNSPLHF.

This sequence joins TRBV5-4 and TRBJ2-2; 11 nucleotides line up with TRBD2. From germline, CDR1 is SGHNT and CDR2 YYREEE (reference sequence). The CDR3 extends over 17 amino acids. The V gene end was trimmed by 0 bases and the J gene end by 6 bases; junction bases not matched to a gene: 7. CDR3 amino acids: CASSLAVAGGPAGELFF. In DNA form, the CDR3 reads TGTGCCAGCAGCTTGGCGGTAGCGGGGGGGCCGGCCGGGGAGCTGTTTTTT.

The chain carries TRBV14 and TRBJ2-4; no reliable D call. V dropped 1 base and J dropped 8 bases, with 12 bases sitting between them. The CDR3 runs to 14 residues. Per germline, CDR1 SGHDN and CDR2 FVKESK. CDR3 loop: CASSQASMRHIQYF. Written as DNA, the CDR3 is TGTGCCAGCAGCCAAGCCTCAATGAGGCACATTCAGTACTTC.

This clone has just a few counts. This chain links TRBV5-4 with TRBJ1-2; TRBD1 matches 10 bases. Germline assignment: CDR1 SGHNT and CDR2 YYREEE (reference sequence). This CDR3 region has 14 residues. Germline trimming cut 3 bases from V and 4 bases from J; bases unmatched to any gene: 3. The CDR3 protein is CASSWDRGVYGYTF. The CDR3 DNA reads TGTGCCAGCAGCTGGGACAGGGGTGTCTATGGCTACACCTTC.

The gene calls are TRBV29-1 and TRBJ1-1; possibly TRBD1 for D (6 bases). The CDR3 extends over 16 amino acids. Trimming took off 2 bases at V and 0 bases at J, with 16 bases between the two ends. Germline assignment: CDR1 SQVTM and CDR2 ANQGSEA. As DNA, the CDR3 is TGCAGCGTTGAAATGTGGGGGACAACCATGAACACTGAAGCTTTCTTT. Its translation is CSVEMWGTTMNTEAFF.

The CDR3 here is CASSFRGEASETQYF. DNA of the CDR3: TGTGCCAGCAGCTTCCGGGGGGAGGCATCGGAGACCCAGTACTTC. The rearrangement joins TRBV7-9 to TRBJ2-5; 7 bases map to TRBD2. J was trimmed by 5 bases and V by 3 bases; bases with no gene match: 9. The CDR3 covers 15 residues. Germline V gene lookup returns CDR1 SEHNR and CDR2 FQNEAQ (reference sequence).

The V call is TRBV7-3, the J call TRBJ2-3, with 8 bases identical to TRBD2. This CDR3 is built from 15 residues. In germline, CDR1 is SGHTA, CDR2 FQGTGA. Trimming cost V 5 bases and J 2 bases; bases outside gene matches: 6. Written as DNA, the CDR3 is TGTGCCAGCAGCCCAGGCGGGGGGCCCACAGATACGCAGTATTTT. Translating gives CASSPGGGPTDTQYF.

The gene calls are TRBV2 and TRBJ2-1; 9 bases agree with TRBD2. The V segment lost 6 bases and the J segment 9 bases; nucleotides outside the gene matches: 9. Germline CDR1 is SNHLY and CDR2 is FYNNEI. The CDR3 consists of 14 residues. CDR3 nucleotides: TGTGCCAGCAGGGCGGGGGGGGAGTGGAGTGAGCAGTTCTTC. Protein product: CASRAGGEWSEQFF.

V and J are TRBV6-6 and TRBJ2-3; TRBD1 aligns across 7 bases. The trim removed 6 bases at V and 3 bases at J, leaving 9 bases unmatched. Germline lookup yields CDR1 MNHNY and CDR2 SVGAGI (reference sequence). The CDR3 consists of 15 residues. CDR3 sequence reads: CASSLRQGRTDTQYF. In DNA form, the CDR3 reads TGTGCCAGCAGCCTAAGACAGGGTCGGACAGATACGCAGTATTTT.

This chain joins TRBV7-2 and TRBJ1-1, with D possibly TRBD1 on 6 matching bases. V lost 5 bases to trimming and J lost 1 base, with 11 bases between them. The CDR3 loop spans 14 amino acids. Germline V gene data show CDR1 as SGHTA and CDR2 as FQGNSA. The CDR3 is CASSPQGGNTEAFF. The CDR3, as DNA: TGTGCCAGCAGCCCCCAAGGGGGGAACACTGAAGCTTTCTTT.

The chain uses TRBV6-6 and TRBJ2-3; D may be TRBD1 (5 bases). The CDR3 runs 15 residues. V was shortened by 7 bases and J by 5 bases, with 19 bases between the two germline ends. Germline-derived CDR1 and CDR2 are MNHNY and SVGAGI (reference sequence). The CDR3 spells CASTPGHTTLDTQYF. The CDR3 DNA follows: TGTGCCAGCACCCCCGGACATACAACTCTAGATACGCAGTATTTT.

V usage is TRBV28 and J usage is TRBJ2-5; TRBD2 agrees at 11 bases. The ends lost 9 bases at V and 2 bases at J; junction bases unmatched: 8. CDR1 and CDR2 from the germline V gene are MDHEN and SYDVKM. CDR3 length equals 15 residues. The CDR3 is CASNSGGEGQETQYF. CDR3 bases: TGTGCCAGTAATAGCGGGGGGGAGGGTCAAGAGACCCAGTACTTC.

The rearrangement joins TRBV5-6 to TRBJ2-7, with 7 bases lining up with TRBD1. The CDR3 spans 15 residues. The germline CDR1 and CDR2 sequences are SGHDT and YYEEEE. J gave up 7 bases and V 2 bases, and 12 bases lay outside the gene matches. CDR3 coding DNA: TGTGCCAGCAGCTTCCCCGGGACAGCCCTAGGGGAGCAGTACTTC. Translating gives CASSFPGTALGEQYF.

Note on this clone: One end of the junction fails to match germline, which may point to a read error. The chain couples TRBV7-7 to TRBJ1-1, with 8 bases that match TRBD1. This CDR3 is 13 amino acids long. Germline V lookup: CDR1 SSHAT, CDR2 FNYEAQ (reference sequence). The CDR3 DNA is TGTGCTAGCAGCGAGATTCAGGGGGCCGTTGCTTTCTTT. It yields the protein CASSEIQGAVAFF.

V is TRBV27 and J is TRBJ1-2; tentative D call: TRBD1 (6 bases). This CDR3 region has 16 residues. Trimming shortened V by 2 bases and J by 2 bases, and 15 bases separated the two germline ends. Germline CDR1 and CDR2: MNHEY and SMNVEV (reference sequence). The CDR3 DNA reads TGTGCCAGCAGTTTAGGACAGAACAGAATAAACTATGGCTACACCTTC. Amino acid sequence: CASSLGQNRINYGYTF.

The chain joins TRBV11-2 to TRBJ2-2, with D perhaps matching TRBD1 (6 bases). This CDR3 is built from 14 residues. CDR1 SGHAT and CDR2 FQNNGV come from the germline V gene. Trimming cost V 2 bases and J 4 bases, with 8 bases left between them. CDR3 protein: CASSLQGRTGELFF. The CDR3 coding sequence is TGTGCCAGCAGCTTACAGGGGCGCACCGGGGAGCTGTTTTTT. The complete variable domain, with remaining parts taken from reference TRBV11-2 and TRBJ2-2, reads EAGVAQSPRYKIIEKRQSVAFWCNPISGHATLYWYQQILGQGPKLLIQFQNNGVVDDSQLPKDRFSAERLKGVDSTLKIQPAKLEDSAVYLCASSLQGRTGELFFGEGSRLTVL.

Comment on this clone: An end of the junction does not agree with germline; a read error may underlie this. This chain uses TRBV5-1 with TRBJ2-7; maybe TRBD1 (6 bases). This CDR3 is 14 amino acids long. Per the germline V gene, CDR1 is SGHRS and CDR2 is YFSETQ. CDR3 in DNA: TGTGCCAGCAGCTTGTACAGGGCAAGGGACGAGCAGTACTTC. Protein product: CASSLYRARDEQYF.

A remark on this clone: Other DNA sequences within the sample encode an identical CDR3. The chain recombines TRBV27 with TRBJ2-1; 7 nucleotides agree with TRBD2. The germline V gene has CDR1 MNHEY and CDR2 SMNVEV (reference sequence). The CDR3 contains 15 residues. Trimming removed 3 bases from V and 4 bases from J; junction bases left unmatched: 6. The CDR3 DNA sequence: TGTGCCAGCAGTTTTCAGCGGGGATCTTACAATGAGCAGTTCTTC. Amino acids: CASSFQRGSYNEQFF.

V usage is TRBV11-2 and J usage is TRBJ1-1; TRBD1 agrees at 11 bases. Germline CDR1 SGHAT, CDR2 FQNNGV. Losses at the gene ends were 2 bases for V and 4 bases for J; bases not matched to a gene: 9. This CDR3 is 17 amino acids long. This CDR3 is CASSLSTPGTGGTEAFF. DNA for the CDR3: TGTGCCAGCAGCTTATCTACCCCCGGGACAGGGGGCACTGAAGCTTTCTTT.

J is TRBJ2-3 and V is TRBV13, with D possibly matching TRBD2 (6 bases). Trimming left V 6 bases short and J 2 bases short, with 12 bases between. Germline V gene sequence: CDR1 PRHDT, CDR2 FYEKMQ (reference sequence). This CDR3 has 14 residues. CDR3 loop: CASSEGGDTDTQYF. The CDR3 nucleotides read TGTGCCAGCAGTGAAGGAGGGGACACAGATACGCAGTATTTT.

The gene calls are TRBV5-1 and TRBJ1-2; D unclear. Germline V gives CDR1 SGHRS, CDR2 YFSETQ. V was cut by 3 bases and J by 6 bases, with 12 bases left in between. This CDR3 has 13 residues. CDR3 DNA: TGCGCCAGCAGCTCCGATCGGAGTGATGGCTACACCTTC. The encoded protein is CASSSDRSDGYTF.

The chain has TRBV7-2 and TRBJ1-2; unclear D gene. The V gene's germline CDR1 is SGHTA and CDR2 FQGNSA. V was pared by 5 bases and J by 5 bases, with 12 bases between. CDR3 size: 13 residues. The CDR3 sequence is CASSPGSAYGYTF. The CDR3 region has the DNA TGTGCCAGCAGCCCAGGTTCAGCATATGGCTACACCTTC.

The chain employs TRBV7-3 and TRBJ2-2, with D possibly TRBD2 on 5 matching bases. This CDR3 spans 17 amino acids. CDR1 is SGHTA and CDR2 is FQGTGA in the germline V gene. The V end lost 5 bases, the J end lost 7 bases, and 23 bases lay between the germline ends. CDR3 in amino acids: CASSPEARSLSGGELFF. DNA of the CDR3: TGTGCCAGCAGCCCGGAGGCCAGGTCTCTTAGTGGCGGGGAGCTGTTTTTT.

The V call is TRBV10-2, the J call TRBJ2-7, with 10 bases aligning to TRBD2. J was trimmed by 2 bases and V by 4 bases; bases with no gene match: 2. In germline, CDR1 is WSHSY, CDR2 SAAADI. The CDR3 runs 14 residues. The CDR3 coding sequence is TGCGCCAGCAGTGCCGGGACTAGCGCCTACGAGCAGTACTTC. Translated, it gives CASSAGTSAYEQYF.

The V and J genes are TRBV18 and TRBJ2-1; D might be TRBD2 (6 bases). Germline V gene lookup returns CDR1 KGHSH and CDR2 LQKENI. V lost 6 bases to trimming and J lost 6 bases, with 15 bases between them. The CDR3 consists of 14 residues. The CDR3 DNA is TGTGCCAGCTCCCCCACTTTCGGGAGCAATGAGCAGTTCTTC. As protein: CASSPTFGSNEQFF.

V and J are TRBV4-3 and TRBJ2-1; D is undetermined. The V and J ends lost 0 bases and 8 bases respectively, with 11 bases between them. CDR3 length: 14 amino acids. CDR1 is LGHNA, CDR2 YSLEER, per germline. CDR3 in amino acids: CASSQEILFHEQFF. The DNA of the CDR3 is TGCGCCAGCAGCCAAGAAATTTTATTCCATGAGCAGTTCTTC.

This chain links TRBV23-1 with TRBJ2-2; 8 bases align to TRBD1. TRBV23-1 is an open reading frame, and its role is uncertain. CDR3 length: 13 amino acids. V gave up 11 bases and J gave up 1 base; unmatched junction bases: 3. CDR3 in DNA: TGCGCCCGAGGGACAGGGAACACCGGGGAGCTGTTTTTT. Translating it yields CARGTGNTGELFF.

The V gene is TRBV19, the J gene TRBJ1-1; 10 bases are shared with TRBD1. V was pared by 0 bases and J by 6 bases, with 7 bases of the junction left unmatched. The germline V gene has CDR1 LNHDA and CDR2 SQIVND (reference sequence). The CDR3 contains 16 residues. The CDR3 loop reads CASSIEGTGVESEAFF. The DNA of the CDR3 is TGTGCCAGTAGTATAGAGGGGACAGGGGTAGAATCTGAAGCTTTCTTT.